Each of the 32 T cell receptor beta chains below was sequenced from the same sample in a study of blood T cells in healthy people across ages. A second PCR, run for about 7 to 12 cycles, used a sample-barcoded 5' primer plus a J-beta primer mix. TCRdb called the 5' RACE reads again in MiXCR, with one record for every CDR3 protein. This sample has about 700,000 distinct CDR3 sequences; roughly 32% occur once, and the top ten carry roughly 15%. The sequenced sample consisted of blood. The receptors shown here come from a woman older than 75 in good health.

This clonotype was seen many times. The CDR3 is CASSARTAYNEQFF. The CDR3 coding sequence is TGTGCCAGCAGTGCAAGGACAGCATACAATGAGCAGTTCTTC. The chain has TRBV6-1 and TRBJ2-1; perhaps TRBD1 as D (6 bases). Germline values: CDR1 MNHNS, CDR2 SASEGT. Deletions cut 4 bases from V and 4 bases from J, with 11 bases between. The CDR3 sequence is 14 residues long.

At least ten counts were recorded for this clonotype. The CDR3 here is CASSVDRGGSQPQHF. The CDR3 bases are TGTGCCAGCAGCGTGGACAGGGGAGGAAGTCAGCCCCAGCATTTT. The chain recombines TRBV7-2 with TRBJ1-5, with TRBD1 identical over 9 bases. Trimming removed 5 bases from V and 6 bases from J; junction bases left unmatched: 8. In germline, CDR1 is SGHTA, CDR2 FQGNSA. This CDR3 has 15 residues.

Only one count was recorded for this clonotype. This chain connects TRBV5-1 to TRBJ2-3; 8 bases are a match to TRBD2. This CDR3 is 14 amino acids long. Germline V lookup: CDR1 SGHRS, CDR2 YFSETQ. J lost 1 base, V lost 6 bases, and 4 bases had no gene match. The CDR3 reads CASMSGGRTDTQYF. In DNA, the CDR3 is TGCGCCAGCATGAGCGGGGGACGCACAGATACGCAGTATTTT.

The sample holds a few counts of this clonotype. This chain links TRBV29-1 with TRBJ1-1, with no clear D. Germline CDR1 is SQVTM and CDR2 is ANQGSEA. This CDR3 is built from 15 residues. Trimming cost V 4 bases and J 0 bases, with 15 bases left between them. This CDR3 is CSVGAEGFMNTEAFF. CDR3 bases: TGCAGCGTTGGGGCAGAGGGTTTTATGAACACTGAAGCTTTCTTT.

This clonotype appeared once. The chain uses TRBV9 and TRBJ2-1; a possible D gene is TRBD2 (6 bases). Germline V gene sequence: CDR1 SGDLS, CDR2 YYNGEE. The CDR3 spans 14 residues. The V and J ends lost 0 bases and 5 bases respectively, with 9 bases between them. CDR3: CASSVGRGNNEQFF. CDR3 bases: TGTGCCAGCAGCGTAGGGAGGGGTAACAATGAGCAGTTCTTC.

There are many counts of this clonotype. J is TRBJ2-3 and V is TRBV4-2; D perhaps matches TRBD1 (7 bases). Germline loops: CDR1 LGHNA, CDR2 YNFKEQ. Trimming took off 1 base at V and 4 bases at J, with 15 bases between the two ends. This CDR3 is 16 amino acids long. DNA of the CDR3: TGTGCCAGCAGCCAAGGGCAGGGGGGCTCATCAGATACGCAGTATTTT. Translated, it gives CASSQGQGGSSDTQYF.

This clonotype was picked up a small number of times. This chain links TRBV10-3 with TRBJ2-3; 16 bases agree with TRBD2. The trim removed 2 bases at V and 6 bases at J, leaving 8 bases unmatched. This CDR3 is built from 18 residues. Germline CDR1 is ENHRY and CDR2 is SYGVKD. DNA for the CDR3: TGTGCCATCAGTGAGGCGGGGACTAGCGGGAGGGCCGCGGATACGCAGTATTTT. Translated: CAISEAGTSGRAADTQYF.

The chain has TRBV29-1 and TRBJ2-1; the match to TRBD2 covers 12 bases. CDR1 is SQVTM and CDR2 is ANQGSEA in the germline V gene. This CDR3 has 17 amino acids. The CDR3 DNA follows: TGCTCTTTTTATGGGACTAGCGGGTGGTACTCCTACAATGAGCAGTTCTTC. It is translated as CSFYGTSGWYSYNEQFF.

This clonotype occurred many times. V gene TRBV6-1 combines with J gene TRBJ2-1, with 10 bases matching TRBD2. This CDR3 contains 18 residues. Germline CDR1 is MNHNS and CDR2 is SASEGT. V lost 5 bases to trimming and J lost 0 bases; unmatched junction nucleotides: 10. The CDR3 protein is CASSKTSGPLSSYNEQFF. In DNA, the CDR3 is TGTGCCAGCAGTAAGACTAGCGGGCCCCTGAGCTCCTACAATGAGCAGTTCTTC.

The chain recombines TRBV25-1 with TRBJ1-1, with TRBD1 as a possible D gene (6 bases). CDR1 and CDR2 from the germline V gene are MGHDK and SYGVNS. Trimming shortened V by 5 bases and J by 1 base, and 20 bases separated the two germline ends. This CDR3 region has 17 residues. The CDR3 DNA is TGTGCCAGCAGTCCCTTGACAGGCTTGGGTGGGAACACTGAAGCTTTCTTT. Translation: CASSPLTGLGGNTEAFF.

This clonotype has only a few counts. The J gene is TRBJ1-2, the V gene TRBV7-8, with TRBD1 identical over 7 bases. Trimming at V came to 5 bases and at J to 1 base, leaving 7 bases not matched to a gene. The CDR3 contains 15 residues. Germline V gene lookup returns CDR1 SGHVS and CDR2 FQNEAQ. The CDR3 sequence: CASSPMTGLNYGYTF. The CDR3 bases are TGTGCCAGCAGCCCAATGACAGGGCTTAACTATGGCTACACCTTC.

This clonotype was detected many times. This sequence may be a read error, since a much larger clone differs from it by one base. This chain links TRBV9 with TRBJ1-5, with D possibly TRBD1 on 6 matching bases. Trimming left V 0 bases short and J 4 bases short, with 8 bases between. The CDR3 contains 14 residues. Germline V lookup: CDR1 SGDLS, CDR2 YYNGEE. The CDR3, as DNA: TGTGCCAGCAGCGTAGGGGGGGCGAATCAGCCCCAGCATTTT. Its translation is CASSVGGANQPQHF.

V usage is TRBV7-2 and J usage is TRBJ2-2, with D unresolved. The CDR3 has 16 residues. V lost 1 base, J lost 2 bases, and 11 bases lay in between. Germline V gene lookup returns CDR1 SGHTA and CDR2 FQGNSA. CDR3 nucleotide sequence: TGTGCCAGCAGCTTAGGACTTCCGTTCAACACCGGGGAGCTGTTTTTT. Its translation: CASSLGLPFNTGELFF.

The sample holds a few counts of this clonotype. The CDR3, as DNA: TGCGCCAGCAGCTTGGGGACAGCCGAGAACACTGAAGCTTTCTTT. It is translated as CASSLGTAENTEAFF. The rearrangement joins TRBV5-1 to TRBJ1-1; D is possibly TRBD1 (6 bases). Germline-derived CDR1 and CDR2 are SGHRS and YFSETQ. Trimming cost V 0 bases and J 1 base, with 10 bases left between them. CDR3 length: 15 amino acids.

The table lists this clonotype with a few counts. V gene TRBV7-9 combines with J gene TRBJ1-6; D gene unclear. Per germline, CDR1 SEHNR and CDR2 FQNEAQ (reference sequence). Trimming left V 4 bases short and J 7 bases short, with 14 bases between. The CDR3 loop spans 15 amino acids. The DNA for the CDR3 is TGTGCCAGCAGCTCCCCCGGGTTTTTGAATTCACCCCTCCACTTT. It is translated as CASSSPGFLNSPLHF.

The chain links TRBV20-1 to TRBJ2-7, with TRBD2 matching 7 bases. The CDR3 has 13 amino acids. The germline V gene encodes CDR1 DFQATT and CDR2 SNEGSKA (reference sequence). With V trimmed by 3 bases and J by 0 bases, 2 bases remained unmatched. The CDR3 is CSASGRNSYEQYF. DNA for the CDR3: TGCAGTGCTAGCGGGAGGAACTCCTACGAGCAGTACTTC.

The CDR3: CASSPPGRMNTEAFF. The CDR3 DNA reads TGTGCCAGCAGCCCGCCGGGACGGATGAACACTGAAGCTTTCTTT. The chain uses TRBV14 and TRBJ1-1, with D tentatively TRBD1 (5 bases). The CDR3 is 15 amino acids. Germline V gives CDR1 SGHDN, CDR2 FVKESK. V was shortened by 4 bases and J by 0 bases, with 12 bases between the two germline ends.

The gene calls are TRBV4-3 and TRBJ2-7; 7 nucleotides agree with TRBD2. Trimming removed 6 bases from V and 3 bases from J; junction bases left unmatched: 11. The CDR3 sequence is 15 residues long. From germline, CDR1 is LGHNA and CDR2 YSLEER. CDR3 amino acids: CASSLTSLAVYEQYF. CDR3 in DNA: TGCGCCAGCAGTCTCACTAGCCTAGCGGTCTACGAGCAGTACTTC.

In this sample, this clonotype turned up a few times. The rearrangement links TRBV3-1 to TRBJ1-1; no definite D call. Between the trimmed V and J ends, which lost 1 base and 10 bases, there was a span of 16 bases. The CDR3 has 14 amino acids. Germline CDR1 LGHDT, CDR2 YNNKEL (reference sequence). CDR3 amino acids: CASSQVRTPPAAFF. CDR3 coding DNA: TGTGCCAGCAGCCAAGTCAGGACCCCGCCGGCAGCTTTCTTT. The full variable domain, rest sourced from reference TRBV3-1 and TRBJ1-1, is DTAVSQTPKYLVTQMGNDKSIKCEQNLGHDTMYWYKQDSKKFLKIMFSYNNKELIINETVPNRFSPKSPDKAHLNLHINSLELGDSAVYFCASSQVRTPPAAFFGQGTRLTVV.

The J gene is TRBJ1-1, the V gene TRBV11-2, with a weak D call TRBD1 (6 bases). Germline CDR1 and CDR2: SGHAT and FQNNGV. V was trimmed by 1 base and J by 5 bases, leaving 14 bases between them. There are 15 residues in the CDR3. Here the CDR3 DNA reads TGTGCCAGCAGCTTAGGTCTCCAGGGGAGTACTGAAGCTTTCTTT. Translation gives CASSLGLQGSTEAFF.

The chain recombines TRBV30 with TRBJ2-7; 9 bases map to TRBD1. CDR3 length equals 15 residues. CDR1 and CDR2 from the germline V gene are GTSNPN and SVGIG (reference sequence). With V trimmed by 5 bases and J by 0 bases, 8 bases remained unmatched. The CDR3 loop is CAWGLKDRGSYEQYF. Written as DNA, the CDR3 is TGTGCCTGGGGTTTAAAGGACAGGGGCTCCTACGAGCAGTACTTC.

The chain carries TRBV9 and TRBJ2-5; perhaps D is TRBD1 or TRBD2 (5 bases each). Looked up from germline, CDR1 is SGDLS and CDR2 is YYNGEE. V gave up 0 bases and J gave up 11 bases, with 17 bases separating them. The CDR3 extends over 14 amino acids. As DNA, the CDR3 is TGTGCCAGCAGCGTAGGGCCAGGGAGCAATGAGCAGTACTTC. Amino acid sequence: CASSVGPGSNEQYF.

The CDR3 nucleotides are TGCGCCAGCAGCCCTCAGAGGGGTTACCAAGAGACCCAGTACTTC. As protein: CASSPQRGYQETQYF. The V gene is TRBV4-1, the J gene TRBJ2-5, with D perhaps TRBD1 or TRBD2 (5 bases each). The CDR3 has 15 residues. Trimming shortened V by 4 bases and J by 0 bases, and 12 bases separated the two germline ends. Germline V CDR1 and CDR2: MGHRA, YSYEKL.

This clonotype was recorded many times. CDR3 sequence reads: CSAREGDYYGYTF. Written as DNA, the CDR3 is TGCAGTGCTAGAGAGGGTGACTACTATGGCTACACCTTC. This sequence joins TRBV20-1 and TRBJ1-2; the D is unclear. This CDR3 has 13 amino acids. CDR1 and CDR2 from the germline V gene are DFQATT and SNEGSKA (reference sequence). Trimming stripped 0 bases from V and 3 bases from J, with 8 bases between.

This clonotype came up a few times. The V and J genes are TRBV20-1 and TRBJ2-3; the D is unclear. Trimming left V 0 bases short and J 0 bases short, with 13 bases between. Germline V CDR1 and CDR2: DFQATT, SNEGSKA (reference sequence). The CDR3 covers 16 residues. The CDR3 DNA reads TGCAGTGCTAGAGACCTACCAGCGACCAGCACAGATACGCAGTATTTT. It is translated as CSARDLPATSTDTQYF.

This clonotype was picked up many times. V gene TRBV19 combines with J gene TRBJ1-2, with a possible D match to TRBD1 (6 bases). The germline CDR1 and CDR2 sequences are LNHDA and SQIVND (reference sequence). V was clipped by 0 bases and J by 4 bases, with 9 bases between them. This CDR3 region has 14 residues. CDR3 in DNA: TGTGCCAGTAGTATAGAGACAGGACCCTATGGCTACACCTTC. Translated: CASSIETGPYGYTF.

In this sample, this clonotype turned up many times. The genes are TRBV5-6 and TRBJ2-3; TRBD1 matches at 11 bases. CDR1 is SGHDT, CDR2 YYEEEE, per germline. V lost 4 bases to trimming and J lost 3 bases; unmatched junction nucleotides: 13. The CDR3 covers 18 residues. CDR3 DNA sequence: TGTGCCAGCAGCATAACCGGGACAGGGGGTCTCAGTACAGATACGCAGTATTTT. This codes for CASSITGTGGLSTDTQYF. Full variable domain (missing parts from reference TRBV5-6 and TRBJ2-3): DAGVTQSPTHLIKTRGQQVTLRCSPKSGHDTVSWYQQALGQGPQFIFQYYEEEERQRGNFPDRFSGHQFPNYSSELNVNALLLGDSALYLCASSITGTGGLSTDTQYFGPGTRLTVL.

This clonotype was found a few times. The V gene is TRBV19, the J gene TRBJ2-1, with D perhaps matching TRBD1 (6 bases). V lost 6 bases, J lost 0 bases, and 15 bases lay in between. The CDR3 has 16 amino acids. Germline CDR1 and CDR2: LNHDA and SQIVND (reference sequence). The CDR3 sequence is CASSPIGQSSYNEQFF. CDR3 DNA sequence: TGTGCCAGTAGCCCCATCGGACAGAGCTCCTACAATGAGCAGTTCTTC.

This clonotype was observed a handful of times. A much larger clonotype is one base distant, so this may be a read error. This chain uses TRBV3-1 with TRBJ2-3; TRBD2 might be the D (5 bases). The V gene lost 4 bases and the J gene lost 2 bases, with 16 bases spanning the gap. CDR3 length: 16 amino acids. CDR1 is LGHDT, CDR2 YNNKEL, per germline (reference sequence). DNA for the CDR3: TGTGCCAGCAGCCCCGCCGGGGTTCGGATCACAGATACGCAGTATTTT. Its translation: CASSPAGVRITDTQYF.

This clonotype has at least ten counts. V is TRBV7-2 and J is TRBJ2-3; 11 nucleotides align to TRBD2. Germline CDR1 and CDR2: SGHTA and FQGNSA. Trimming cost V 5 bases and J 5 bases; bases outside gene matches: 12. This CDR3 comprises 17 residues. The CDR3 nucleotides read TGTGCCAGCAGCCCTACTAGCGGGGGCACAAAGGGAGATACGCAGTATTTT. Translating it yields CASSPTSGGTKGDTQYF.

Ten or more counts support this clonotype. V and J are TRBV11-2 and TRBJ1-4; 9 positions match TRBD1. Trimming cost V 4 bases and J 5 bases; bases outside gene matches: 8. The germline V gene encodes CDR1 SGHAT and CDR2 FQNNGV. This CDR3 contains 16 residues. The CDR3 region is CASSSDAGTGNEKLFF. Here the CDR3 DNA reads TGTGCCAGCAGCTCGGATGCCGGGACAGGGAATGAAAAACTGTTTTTT.

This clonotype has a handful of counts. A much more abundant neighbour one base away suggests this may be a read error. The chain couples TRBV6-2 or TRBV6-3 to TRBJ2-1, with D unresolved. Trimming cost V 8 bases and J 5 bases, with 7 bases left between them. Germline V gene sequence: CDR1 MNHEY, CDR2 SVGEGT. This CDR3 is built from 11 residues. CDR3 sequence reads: CASGNHNEQFF. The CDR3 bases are TGTGCCAGCGGGAACCACAATGAGCAGTTCTTC.